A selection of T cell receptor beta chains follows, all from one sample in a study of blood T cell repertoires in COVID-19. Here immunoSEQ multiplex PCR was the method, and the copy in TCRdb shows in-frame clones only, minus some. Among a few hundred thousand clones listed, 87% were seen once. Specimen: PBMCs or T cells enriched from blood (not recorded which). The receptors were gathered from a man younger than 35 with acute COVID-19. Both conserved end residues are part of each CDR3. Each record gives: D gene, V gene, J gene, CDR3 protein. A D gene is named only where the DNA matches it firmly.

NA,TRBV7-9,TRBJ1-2,CASSLGGGYTF
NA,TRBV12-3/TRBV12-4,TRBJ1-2,CASSLGQNYGYTF
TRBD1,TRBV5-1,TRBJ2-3,CASSPIRRTGFGTDTQYF
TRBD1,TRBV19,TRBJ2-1,CASSIGGTGVSEQFF
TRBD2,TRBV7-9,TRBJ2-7,CAISDGRDEQYF
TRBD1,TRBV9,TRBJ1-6,CASSVAQGGNSPLHF
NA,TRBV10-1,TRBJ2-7,CASAPYPTYEQYF
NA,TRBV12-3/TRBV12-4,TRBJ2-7,CASTTVGLYEQYF
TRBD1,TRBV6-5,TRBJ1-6,CASRTGGNSPLHF
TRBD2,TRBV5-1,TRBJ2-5,CASSLPLAGKETQYF
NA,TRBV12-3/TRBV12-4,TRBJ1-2,CAIAGGVRGGYTF
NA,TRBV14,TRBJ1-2,CASSWNMEAYGYTF
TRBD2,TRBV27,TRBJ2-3,CASSPTSVGGNTDTQYF
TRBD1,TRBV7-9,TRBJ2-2,CATKTGGNTGELFF
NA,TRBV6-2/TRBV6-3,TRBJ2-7,CASSLGLPYEQYF
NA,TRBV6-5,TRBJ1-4,CASRKGGPTNEKLFF
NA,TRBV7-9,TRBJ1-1,CASRSWTVTTNTEAFF
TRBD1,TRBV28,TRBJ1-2,CASSGTGGSYGYTF
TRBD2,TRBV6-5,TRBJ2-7,CASSLTAGDEQYF
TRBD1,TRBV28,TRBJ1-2,CASSPDREEGGYTF
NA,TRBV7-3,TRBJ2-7,CASSLTSLVVHEQYF
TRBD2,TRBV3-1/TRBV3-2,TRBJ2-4,CASSQDSGLAGNIQYF
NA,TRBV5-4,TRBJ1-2,CASSESGRFYGYTF
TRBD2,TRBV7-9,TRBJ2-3,CASSSSGSADTQYF
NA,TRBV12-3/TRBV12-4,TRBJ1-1,CASSLGIAEAFF
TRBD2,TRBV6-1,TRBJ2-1,CASSEARAGANVEQFF
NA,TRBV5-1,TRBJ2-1,CASSILARSYNEQFF
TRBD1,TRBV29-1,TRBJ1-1,CSEHRGLMNTEAFF
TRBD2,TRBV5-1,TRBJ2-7,CASSRLAGSYSSYEQYF
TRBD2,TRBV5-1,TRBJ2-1,CASSFGLAGSYNEQFF
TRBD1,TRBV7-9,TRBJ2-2,CASSLIQGAGELFF
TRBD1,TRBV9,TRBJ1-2,CASSPGTGFGYTF
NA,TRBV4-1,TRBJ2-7,CASSQDRVAHEQYF
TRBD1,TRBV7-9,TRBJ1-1,CASSLLRGGSEAFF
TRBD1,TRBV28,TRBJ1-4,CASSLRQGRTNEKLFF
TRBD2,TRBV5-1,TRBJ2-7,CASSGGTSGPYEQYF
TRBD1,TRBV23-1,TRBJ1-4,CASSEGRGQVIEKLFF
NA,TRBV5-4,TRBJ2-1,CASSDQAASSYNEQFF
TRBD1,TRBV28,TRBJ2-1,CAAHGTGKQFF
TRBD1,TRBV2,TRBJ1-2,CASSDRDRANYGYTF
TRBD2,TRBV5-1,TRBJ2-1,CASTLKLAGGGEQFF
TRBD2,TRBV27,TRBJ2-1,CASSLGLAETNEQFF
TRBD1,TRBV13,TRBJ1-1,CASSTSTGGTEAFF
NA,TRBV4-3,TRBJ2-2,CASSRRVTGELFF
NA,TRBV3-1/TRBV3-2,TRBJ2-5,CASSQTLTPRETQYF
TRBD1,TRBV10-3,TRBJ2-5,CAISYSGGLGQETQYF
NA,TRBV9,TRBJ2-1,CASSVDTGVSYNEQFF
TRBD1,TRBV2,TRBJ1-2,CASSSNRGRLDYGYTF
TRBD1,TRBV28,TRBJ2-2,CASSLTVLGTGGVTGELFF
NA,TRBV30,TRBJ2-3,CAWGGSGAETDTQYF
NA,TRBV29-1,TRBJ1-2,CSGEDSGPNYGYTF
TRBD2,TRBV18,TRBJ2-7,CASSPGTSNEQYF
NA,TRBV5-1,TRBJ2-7,CASSPAGSGTEQYF